This TCR beta chain is from a study of CD8+ T cells in alopecia areata. The wider study: Affected scalp percentage determined the severity score of treated patients.

The V gene lost 7 bases and the J gene lost 5 bases, with 15 bases spanning the gap. This CDR3 is built from 13 residues. Germline V gene lookup returns CDR1 SQVTM and CDR2 ANQGSEA. Study results and caveats: Whereas mice showed it more clearly, TCR sharing across patients was murkier, possibly because of HLA. Researchers say the link of baseline CD8+ expansion to response remains uncertain, with one nonresponder. Sequencing of scalp tissue also captures the resident alphabeta T cells of normal skin.

A remark on this clone: The antigen is not known.

Treatment of the sample: oral pan-JAK inhibitor, 5-10 mg twice daily. Extracted from the samples, RNA was reverse transcribed into cDNA to serve as the sequencing template. TCRdb keeps only in-frame clones here, not all; method: immunoSEQ multiplex PCR. The sample consists of a few hundred thousand clones, 45% to 70% of them appearing once. The sample was CD4+ T cells sorted from blood, taken between weeks 51 and 54, from a patient treated with tofacitinib. This rearrangement joins TRBV29-1 to TRBJ1-5; a possible D gene is TRBD1 (5 bases). The receptor comes from a human donor with alopecia areata. DNA of the CDR3: TGCAGCGCGGGAGGACACGGGGATCAGCCCCAGCATTTT. This gives the protein CSAGGHGDQPQHF.